These T cell receptor beta chains were read from a single sample in a study of chemoradiotherapy in HPV16-positive cancers. Measured with immunoSEQ multiplex PCR; TCRdb has only the in-frame clones, and not every one. The sample has around 25,000 clones, approximately 92% seen once. This sample comprised blood, obtained from a patient who underwent chemoradiotherapy. The receptors originated from a human donor with HPV-associated anogenital cancer. CDR3s include the opening cysteine and the closing phenylalanine or tryptophan. Each record gives: J gene, V gene, clone size, D gene, CDR3 DNA, CDR3 protein. D genes are given only for firm matches. Only part of the rows carry a size: once, few, many, or a class if the clone is expanded.

J: TRBJ2-1
V: TRBV7-6
size: -
D: -
DNA: TGTGCCAGCAGCTTAGTATGGGCAGGGGGGTTCAATGAGCAGTTCTTC
CDR3: CASSLVWAGGFNEQFF

J: TRBJ1-3
V: TRBV4-3
size: -
D: -
DNA: TGCGCCAGCAGCCAAGATCCGGGCTCTGGAAACACCATATATTTT
CDR3: CASSQDPGSGNTIYF

J: TRBJ2-6
V: TRBV28
size: once
D: TRBD1
DNA: TGTGCCAGCAGGCGACAGGGTTCTGGGGCCAACGTCCTGACTTTC
CDR3: CASRRQGSGANVLTF

J: TRBJ2-1
V: TRBV11-3
size: few
D: TRBD2
DNA: TGTGCCAGCAGCACCCGAACTAGCGGCTCCTACAATGAGCAGTTCTTC
CDR3: CASSTRTSGSYNEQFF

J: TRBJ1-2
V: TRBV5-6
size: -
D: -
DNA: TGTGCCAGCAGCCTGGCAGTGAAGCAGGGCTACACCTTC
CDR3: CASSLAVKQGYTF

J: TRBJ1-2
V: TRBV7-8
size: -
D: -
DNA: TGTGCCAGCAGCTCCCGAGGCAGGGATCCTGGTGGCTACACCTTC
CDR3: CASSSRGRDPGGYTF

J: TRBJ2-3
V: TRBV2
size: -
D: -
DNA: TGTGCCGAAAGGGTCGACCCCTCGTCCCCAGATACGCAGTATTTT
CDR3: CAERVDPSSPDTQYF

J: TRBJ2-1
V: TRBV14
size: -
D: TRBD1
DNA: TGTGCCAGCAGTCGGAAGACAGGGGGATCTAGGAATGAGCAGTTCTTC
CDR3: CASSRKTGGSRNEQFF

J: TRBJ1-5
V: TRBV30
size: -
D: TRBD1
DNA: TGTGCCTGGGGAGGACAGGGGATACAGCCCCAGCATTTT
CDR3: CAWGGQGIQPQHF

J: TRBJ2-5
V: TRBV18
size: -
D: -
DNA: TGTGCCAGCTCACCGAGAGAGGGCCAAGAGACCCAGTACTTC
CDR3: CASSPREGQETQYF

J: TRBJ2-1
V: TRBV11-3
size: once
D: -
DNA: TGTGCCAGCAGCTTAGAAGGGTACAATGAGCAGTTCTTC
CDR3: CASSLEGYNEQFF

J: TRBJ2-3
V: TRBV7-3
size: -
D: TRBD2
DNA: TGTGCCAGCAGCTTACTTGGTGGACCGGGGGGGCCGCAGTATTTT
CDR3: CASSLLGGPGGPQYF

J: TRBJ1-6
V: TRBV7-9
size: -
D: TRBD1
DNA: TGTGCCAGCAGCTTACGGGACAGGGGACATTCACCCCTCCACTTT
CDR3: CASSLRDRGHSPLHF

J: TRBJ2-1
V: TRBV6-5
size: -
D: TRBD2
DNA: TGTGCCAGCGGACCACGGACTAGCGGGAGCAATGAGCAGTTCTTC
CDR3: CASGPRTSGSNEQFF

J: TRBJ1-2
V: TRBV5-1
size: once
D: -
DNA: TGCGCCAGCAGCTTGGCCCGGGGCAAAAAGGATGGCTACACCTTC
CDR3: CASSLARGKKDGYTF

J: TRBJ2-3
V: TRBV5-1
size: -
D: -
DNA: TGCGCCAGCAGCTTGGGACTTTCCACAGATACGCAGTATTTT
CDR3: CASSLGLSTDTQYF

J: TRBJ2-1
V: TRBV15
size: -
D: TRBD1
DNA: TGTGCCACCAGCAGCCCCGGGACAGCCCACAATGAGCAGTTCTTC
CDR3: CATSSPGTAHNEQFF

J: TRBJ2-5
V: TRBV10-2
size: -
D: TRBD2
DNA: TGCGCCAGCAGACTAGCGGGGGGGTTTCAGGAGACCCAGTACTTC
CDR3: CASRLAGGFQETQYF

J: TRBJ1-4
V: TRBV19
size: -
D: -
DNA: TGTGCCAGTAGCCTCACAAGAGGGGATGAAAAACTGTTTTTT
CDR3: CASSLTRGDEKLFF

J: TRBJ1-2
V: TRBV6-5
size: -
D: TRBD1
DNA: TGTGCCAGCCACGGACAGGGCTATGGCTACACCTTC
CDR3: CASHGQGYGYTF

J: TRBJ2-3
V: TRBV7-6
size: once
D: -
DNA: TGTGCCAGCAGCTTATGGGGGGAGAGCACAGATACGCAGTATTTT
CDR3: CASSLWGESTDTQYF

J: TRBJ1-4
V: TRBV7-9
size: -
D: -
DNA: TGTGCCAGCAGCTTAGCGCTAGAGGGCGAGAATGAAAAACTGTTTTTT
CDR3: CASSLALEGENEKLFF

J: TRBJ2-5
V: TRBV6-9
size: -
D: -
DNA: TGTGCCAGAATCTTCTCGCAAGAGACCCAGTACTTC
CDR3: CARIFSQETQYF

J: TRBJ1-2
V: TRBV18
size: -
D: -
DNA: TGTGCCAGCTCACCACCGCGATCAGCTAACTATGGCTACACCTTC
CDR3: CASSPPRSANYGYTF

J: TRBJ1-2
V: TRBV18
size: -
D: TRBD1
DNA: TGTGCCAGCTCCCAGGACAGGGATGGCTACACCTTC
CDR3: CASSQDRDGYTF

J: TRBJ1-4
V: TRBV7-2
size: -
D: TRBD1
DNA: TGTGCCAGCAGCCGACAGGGGACGAGTGAAAAACTGTTTTTT
CDR3: CASSRQGTSEKLFF

J: TRBJ2-7
V: TRBV6-5
size: -
D: TRBD1
DNA: TGTGCCAGCAGTTACGATGGGACAGGGAACTCCTACGAGCAGTACTTC
CDR3: CASSYDGTGNSYEQYF

J: TRBJ2-4
V: TRBV13
size: -
D: -
DNA: TGTGCCAGCAGCCTCTTGGCCCGGAACATTCAGTACTTC
CDR3: CASSLLARNIQYF

J: TRBJ2-6
V: TRBV4-1
size: once
D: -
DNA: TGCGCCAGCAGCCAAGAGTGGGTCTCTGGGGCCAACGTCCTGACTTTC
CDR3: CASSQEWVSGANVLTF

J: TRBJ1-5
V: TRBV28
size: -
D: -
DNA: TGTGCCAGTCAAGGTAGCAATCAGCCCCAGCATTTT
CDR3: CASQGSNQPQHF

J: TRBJ2-3
V: TRBV7-9
size: -
D: -
DNA: TGTGCCAGCGGTAGCGAGTCTCGGGATACGCAGTATTTT
CDR3: CASGSESRDTQYF

J: TRBJ1-1
V: TRBV5-1
size: -
D: -
DNA: TGCGCCAGCAGCTTCACATCGGTCACTGAAGCTTTCTTT
CDR3: CASSFTSVTEAFF

J: TRBJ2-1
V: TRBV18
size: -
D: TRBD1
DNA: TGTGCCAGCTCACTACCGGGACAGGGATACTATGAGCAGTTCTTC
CDR3: CASSLPGQGYYEQFF

J: TRBJ2-7
V: TRBV5-4
size: -
D: TRBD2
DNA: TGTGCCAGCCCCATGGGGAGGGGCGGCCACGAGCAGTACTTC
CDR3: CASPMGRGGHEQYF

J: TRBJ1-1
V: TRBV5-1
size: -
D: -
DNA: TGCGCCAGCAGCTTGGGACAAGCGAACACTGAAGCTTTCTTT
CDR3: CASSLGQANTEAFF